These 22 T cell receptor beta chains were sequenced from one sample in a study of blood T cell repertoires in COVID-19. This table comes from immunoSEQ multiplex PCR, and its TCRdb copy is limited to in-frame clones, with some not included. This sample has 250,000 to 300,000 clones, with around 90% found just once. The sequenced sample was peripheral blood. The receptors shown here come from a woman aged 45 to 65 who had recovered from COVID-19.

The chain joins TRBV6-2 or TRBV6-3 to TRBJ1-3; the D is unclear. There are 14 residues in the CDR3. CDR1 and CDR2 from the germline V gene are MNHEY and SVGEGT. V lost 2 bases, J lost 6 bases, and 11 bases lay in between. Here the CDR3 DNA reads TGTGCCAGCAGTTACCCAGATGCGGTAAACACCATATATTTT. Its translation: CASSYPDAVNTIYF.

This chain connects TRBV4-2 to TRBJ2-5; 8 nucleotides line up with TRBD2. The CDR3 totals 15 residues. J gave up 10 bases and V 0 bases, and 10 bases lay outside the gene matches. Germline V gives CDR1 LGHNA, CDR2 YNFKEQ. This CDR3 reads CASSQDGTRPGDQYF. In DNA form, the CDR3 reads TGTGCCAGCAGCCAAGATGGGACTAGGCCGGGGGACCAGTACTTC.

The chain employs TRBV5-1 and TRBJ2-1, with D maybe TRBD1 (6 bases). Germline CDR1 and CDR2: SGHRS and YFSETQ. V was pared by 0 bases and J by 7 bases, with 14 bases between. This CDR3 has 15 residues. In DNA form, the CDR3 reads TGCGCCAGCAGCTTGGGACAGGTTTGGGGTAATGAGCAGTTCTTC. Encoded protein: CASSLGQVWGNEQFF.

This chain joins TRBV6-1 and TRBJ1-2; 8 nucleotides agree with TRBD1. The CDR3 totals 15 residues. The trim removed 2 bases at V and 5 bases at J, leaving 7 bases unmatched. CDR1 and CDR2 from the germline V gene are MNHNS and SASEGT. CDR3 DNA: TGTGCCAGCAGTGAAATCGGACAGGGAAGGTATGGCTACACCTTC. Its translation is CASSEIGQGRYGYTF.

This chain joins TRBV5-6 and TRBJ2-7, with TRBD1 matching 8 bases. CDR1 SGHDT and CDR2 YYEEEE come from the germline V gene. V lost 2 bases to trimming and J lost 5 bases; unmatched junction nucleotides: 6. This CDR3 has 14 amino acids. The CDR3 DNA follows: TGTGCCAGCAGCTTAGGGACAGGTTGGGACGAGCAGTACTTC. Its translation is CASSLGTGWDEQYF.

The chain carries TRBV28 and TRBJ1-2; D not certain. Looked up from germline, CDR1 is MDHEN and CDR2 is SYDVKM. The CDR3 runs 13 residues. Trimming stripped 7 bases from V and 2 bases from J, with 11 bases between. The CDR3 coding sequence is TGTGCCAGCACCCCGAGAGGGAACTATGGCTACACCTTC. Translated, it gives CASTPRGNYGYTF.

This rearrangement joins TRBV5-6 to TRBJ1-2, with a tentative D call TRBD1 (6 bases). The germline V gene encodes CDR1 SGHDT and CDR2 YYEEEE. Trimming left V 0 bases short and J 5 bases short, with 8 bases between. The CDR3 sequence is 13 residues long. CDR3 in amino acids: CASSLDRAYGYTF. Here the CDR3 DNA reads TGTGCCAGCAGCTTGGACAGGGCTTATGGCTACACCTTC.

This chain links TRBV7-2 with TRBJ1-2; 11 bases fit TRBD1. CDR1 SGHTA and CDR2 FQGNSA come from the germline V gene. The CDR3 covers 14 residues. The V and J ends lost 2 bases and 6 bases, in that order; junction bases with no gene match: 2. The CDR3 DNA sequence: TGTGCCAGCAGCTTACGGGACAGGGGGGATGGCTACACCTTC. Amino acids: CASSLRDRGDGYTF.

The chain couples TRBV11-2 to TRBJ1-6, with a tentative D call TRBD1 (5 bases). This CDR3 comprises 15 residues. V was cut by 4 bases and J by 7 bases, with 14 bases left in between. Germline values: CDR1 SGHAT, CDR2 FQNNGV. Here the CDR3 reads CASSWGGTRNSPLHF. For the CDR3, the DNA is TGTGCCAGCAGCTGGGGAGGGACTCGGAATTCACCCCTCCACTTT.

The J gene is TRBJ1-2, the V gene TRBV12-3 or TRBV12-4, with a tentative D call TRBD1 (5 bases). This CDR3 contains 12 residues. V was pared by 0 bases and J by 7 bases, with 6 bases between. The chain's CDR3 is CASSLAGVGYTF. The DNA for the CDR3 is TGTGCCAGCAGTTTAGCAGGGGTTGGCTACACCTTC.

This rearrangement joins TRBV7-9 to TRBJ2-5; 8 bases are shared with TRBD2. Germline V gives CDR1 SEHNR, CDR2 FQNEAQ (reference sequence). The CDR3 contains 17 residues. Germline trimming cut 5 bases from V and 3 bases from J; bases unmatched to any gene: 14. In DNA, the CDR3 is TGTGCCAGCAGCCTTCGGGGGGGTGGTCAGGGGAAAGAGACCCAGTACTTC. Protein product: CASSLRGGGQGKETQYF.

This sequence joins TRBV4-3 and TRBJ2-3, with 7 bases aligning to TRBD1. The length of the CDR3 is 16 residues. Losses at the gene ends were 0 bases for V and 0 bases for J; bases not matched to a gene: 3. From germline, CDR1 is LGHNA and CDR2 YSLEER. For the CDR3, the DNA is TGCGCCAGCAGCCAAGACGACAGGGCCAGCACAGATACGCAGTATTTT. Translation: CASSQDDRASTDTQYF.

The V and J genes are TRBV10-3 and TRBJ2-2, with D possibly TRBD1 on 5 matching bases. Germline CDR1 is ENHRY and CDR2 is SYGVKD. Trimming cost V 9 bases and J 4 bases, with 15 bases left between them. The CDR3 totals 14 residues. The CDR3, as DNA: TGTGCCATAGGTTCAGACAGATCCACCGGGGAGCTGTTTTTT. Translating gives CAIGSDRSTGELFF.

In the case of this clone: A read error may account for a junction end that differs from germline. The V gene is TRBV29-1, the J gene TRBJ1-2; 11 nucleotides agree with TRBD1. CDR1 is SQVTM and CDR2 is ANQGSEA in the germline V gene. This CDR3 contains 12 residues. The DNA for the CDR3 is TGCAGCGTTGGTTACACCGGGACAGGGGGTAGCTTC. It translates to CSVGYTGTGGSF.

V usage is TRBV18 and J usage is TRBJ1-3; 8 bases are shared with TRBD1. CDR1 is KGHSH and CDR2 is LQKENI in the germline V gene. CDR3 length: 14 amino acids. The junction had 3 bases not matched to a gene; V was cut back by 3 bases and J by 5 bases. The CDR3 DNA sequence: TGTGCCAGCTCACCGGACAGGGTCAGAAACACCATATATTTT. Protein product: CASSPDRVRNTIYF.

In its sample, this clone was seen a few times. This chain joins TRBV9 and TRBJ2-7, with TRBD1 as a possible D gene (6 bases). Germline loops: CDR1 SGDLS, CDR2 YYNGEE. CDR3 size: 16 residues. V was shortened by 0 bases and J by 1 base, with 14 bases between the two germline ends. The CDR3 protein is CASSVGGGGDSYEQYF. CDR3 in DNA: TGTGCCAGCAGCGTAGGAGGGGGTGGGGATTCCTACGAGCAGTACTTC.

Only a few counts were recorded for this clone. The chain employs TRBV2 and TRBJ2-5, with 7 bases lining up with TRBD2. The junction had 12 bases not matched to a gene; V was cut back by 6 bases and J by 2 bases. Per the germline V gene, CDR1 is SNHLY and CDR2 is FYNNEI. The CDR3 runs to 16 residues. The CDR3 is CASRSIFAGEQETQYF. DNA for the CDR3: TGTGCCAGCAGATCGATCTTTGCGGGAGAGCAAGAGACCCAGTACTTC.

The chain employs TRBV5-1 and TRBJ1-2; a weak D match, TRBD1 (5 bases). The CDR3 is 13 residues long. Between the trimmed V and J ends, which lost 5 bases and 4 bases, there was a span of 12 bases. In germline, CDR1 is SGHRS, CDR2 YFSETQ. The CDR3 protein is CASSWGTTYGYTF. The CDR3 region has the DNA TGCGCCAGCAGTTGGGGGACTACCTATGGCTACACCTTC.

This clone was counted a single time. This rearrangement joins TRBV9 to TRBJ2-7; 8 bases line up with TRBD1. V lost 4 bases and J lost 0; bases outside the gene matches: 6. The CDR3 totals 15 residues. Germline V gene sequence: CDR1 SGDLS, CDR2 YYNGEE. CDR3 DNA: TGTGCCAGCAGCCCCAGGGGGCTCCTCTCCTACGAGCAGTACTTC. This translates into CASSPRGLLSYEQYF. The full variable domain, its missing parts supplied by reference TRBV9 and TRBJ2-7, is DSGVTQTPKHLITATGQRVTLRCSPRSGDLSVYWYQQSLDQGLQFLIQYYNGEERAKGNILERFSAQQFPDLHSELNLSSLELGDSALYFCASSPRGLLSYEQYFGPGTRLTVT.

The chain joins TRBV6-2 or TRBV6-3 to TRBJ1-1, with TRBD1 matching over 8 bases. The CDR3 spans 17 residues. V shed 4 bases, J shed 1 base, and the junction held 11 bases outside the gene matches. Looked up from germline, CDR1 is MNHEY and CDR2 is SVGEGT. CDR3 coding DNA: TGTGCCAGCAGTTGGGACCGGACAGGGTGGGGGAACACTGAAGCTTTCTTT. Translating gives CASSWDRTGWGNTEAFF.

The CDR3, as DNA: TGCGCCAGCAGCCCCGACCCCACAGGGTCCGGTCAGCCCCAGCATTTT. Protein: CASSPDPTGSGQPQHF. The gene calls are TRBV5-1 and TRBJ1-5; D possibly corresponds to TRBD1 (6 bases). The CDR3 extends over 16 amino acids. The V gene lost 4 bases and the J gene lost 6 bases, with 20 bases spanning the gap. Germline V gene lookup returns CDR1 SGHRS and CDR2 YFSETQ.

J is TRBJ2-2 and V is TRBV9, with a weak D call TRBD2 (5 bases). V was shortened by 4 bases and J by 4 bases, with 14 bases between the two germline ends. Germline values: CDR1 SGDLS, CDR2 YYNGEE. The CDR3 has 15 residues. The CDR3 DNA follows: TGTGCCAGCAGCTTAGGCGCGGGCTCCACCGGGGAGCTGTTTTTT. It specifies CASSLGAGSTGELFF.